The clone carrying this TCR beta chain was seen only a few times. Its antigen is still unknown. TCRdb re-called the 5' RACE reads with MiXCR, one entry per CDR3 protein. The sample holds around 200,000 distinct CDR3 sequences, around 18% seen once. This sample was taken from a study of T-cell memory formation after mild COVID-19. About the research overall: TCR clusters showed largely donor specificity. Study-wide results and limits: Some SARS-CoV-2-responding clones were already detected in memory before infection.

The specimen sequenced was PBMCs or a T cell subset sorted from them (not recorded which). This clonotype originated in a man younger than 35 who had mild COVID-19 (a few samples of this study predate the infection). Cell type and time point are not known.

CDR3 loop: CASSQGVGQPQHF. CDR3 nucleotides: TGTGCCAGCAGCCAGGGGGTCGGTCAGCCCCAGCATTTT. V is TRBV11-1 and J is TRBJ1-5; TRBD1 aligns across 7 bases. Unmatched junction bases numbered 4, after V lost 5 bases and J lost 6 bases. The germline V gene has CDR1 SGHAT and CDR2 FQDESV (reference sequence). The CDR3 loop spans 13 amino acids.